Presented here are 7 T cell receptor beta chains from one specimen sequenced in a study of CD8+ T cells in alopecia areata. cDNA reverse transcribed from extracted RNA served as the sequencing template. This table comes from immunoSEQ multiplex PCR, and its TCRdb copy is limited to in-frame clones, with some not included. The table shows over 70,000 clones, with around 67% occurring only once. Documented treatment: oral pan-JAK inhibitor, 5-10 mg twice daily. This specimen consisted of CD8+ T cells sorted from blood, obtained at week 24, from a patient treated with tofacitinib. The source is a human donor with alopecia areata.

V gene TRBV19 combines with J gene TRBJ2-1, with unresolved D. Trimming took 0 bases from V and 0 from J, leaving 3 bases between them. The CDR3 covers 14 residues. Germline assignment: CDR1 LNHDA and CDR2 SQIVND (reference sequence). The CDR3 DNA reads as TGTGCCAGTAGTATAGACAGCTCCTACAATGAGCAGTTCTTC. It encodes CASSIDSSYNEQFF. The full variable domain, in which reference TRBV19 and TRBJ2-1 provide the parts outside the CDR3, is DGGITQSPKYLFRKEGQNVTLSCEQNLNHDAMYWYRQDPGQGLRLIYYSQIVNDFQKGDIAEGYSVSREKKESFPLTVTSAQKNPTAFYLCASSIDSSYNEQFFGPGTRLTVL.

This clone has only a few counts. The chain has TRBV4-1 and TRBJ2-7, with unresolved D. The CDR3 spans 13 residues. Trimming stripped 0 bases from V and 3 bases from J, with 6 bases between. Germline lookup yields CDR1 MGHRA and CDR2 YSYEKL. CDR3 nucleotide sequence: TGCGCCAGCAGCCAAGAGAGGCTCTACGAGCAGTACTTC. Protein sequence: CASSQERLYEQYF.

The chain has TRBV5-1 and TRBJ2-7, with TRBD1 identical over 8 bases. CDR1 and CDR2 from the germline V gene are SGHRS and YFSETQ. CDR3 length equals 15 residues. Trimming at V came to 2 bases and at J to 7 bases, leaving 11 bases not matched to a gene. The CDR3 is CASSLGQGAVWEQYF. CDR3 bases: TGCGCCAGCAGCTTAGGGCAGGGGGCCGTTTGGGAGCAGTACTTC.

The chain has TRBV5-4 and TRBJ2-1; 12 nucleotides agree with TRBD2. The CDR3 is 15 residues long. The junction had 9 bases not matched to a gene; V was cut back by 4 bases and J by 10 bases. Germline loops: CDR1 SGHNT, CDR2 YYREEE (reference sequence). CDR3 sequence: CASSLTRTSGEEQFF. The CDR3 DNA sequence: TGTGCCAGCAGCCTGACAAGGACTAGCGGGGAAGAGCAGTTCTTC. The full variable domain, its missing parts supplied by reference TRBV5-4 and TRBJ2-1, is ETGVTQSPTHLIKTRGQQVTLRCSSQSGHNTVSWYQQALGQGPQFIFQYYREEENGRGNFPPRFSGLQFPNYSSELNVNALELDDSALYLCASSLTRTSGEEQFFGPGTRLTVL.

This clone came up once. The chain recombines TRBV5-1 with TRBJ1-1, with D possibly being TRBD1 (6 bases). V was cut by 0 bases and J by 3 bases, with 12 bases left in between. Germline assignment: CDR1 SGHRS and CDR2 YFSETQ. CDR3 length equals 15 residues. Here the CDR3 reads CASSLVPGEYTEAFF. The CDR3 DNA reads TGCGCCAGCAGCTTGGTCCCAGGGGAGTACACTGAAGCTTTCTTT. Based on the CDR3 plus reference TRBV5-1 and TRBJ1-1, the full variable domain is KAGVTQTPRYLIKTRGQQVTLSCSPISGHRSVSWYQQTPGQGLQFLFEYFSETQRNKGNFPGRFSGRQFSNSRSEMNVSTLELGDSALYLCASSLVPGEYTEAFFGQGTRLTVV.

The chain links TRBV27 to TRBJ2-7, with unresolved D. V was clipped by 4 bases and J by 6 bases, with 10 bases between them. CDR1 and CDR2 from the germline V gene are MNHEY and SMNVEV (reference sequence). This CDR3 spans 12 amino acids. CDR3 protein: CASSSGNPEQYF. The CDR3 DNA follows: TGTGCCAGCAGTTCCGGAAATCCCGAGCAGTACTTC.

The V call is TRBV6-6, the J call TRBJ2-4, with D maybe TRBD2 (5 bases). Between the trimmed V and J ends, which lost 3 bases and 6 bases, there was a span of 6 bases. Germline CDR1 reads MNHNY; CDR2 reads SVGAGI (reference sequence). This CDR3 is 12 amino acids long. CDR3 sequence: CASSYEGNIQYF. The CDR3 DNA reads as TGTGCCAGCAGTTATGAGGGAAACATTCAGTACTTC.